The clone carrying this T cell receptor beta chain occurred once. Its cognate antigen is unknown. The germline V and J ends were trimmed by 8 bases and 0 bases, with 11 bases remaining between them. The V gene's germline CDR1 is LNHNV and CDR2 YYDKDF (reference sequence). CDR3 size: 13 residues. This was a survey-level run. Produced via immunoSEQ multiplex PCR; TCRdb's table is partial and in-frame only. This sample has 15,000 to 20,000 clones; 65% to 85% occur once, and the top ten carry approximately 13%. The sample comes from a study of STAT5B mutations in CD4+ large granular lymphocyte leukemia. General study findings and limits: 8/27 top patient clones versus 2/35 control clones were TRBV06-family. Patient CD4-sorted repertoires stayed more clonal than healthy ones after leukemic-clone removal. Without HLA matching, higher CD4+ than CD8+ T-LGLL clonality could reflect small sample size.

Sequencing was carried out using CD4+ T cells from blood buffy coats. This clonotype was sampled from a human donor in good health. V gene TRBV15 combines with J gene TRBJ2-7; D unclear. The CDR3 region is CATRRASSYEQYF. DNA for the CDR3: TGTGCCACCCGACGCGCCAGCTCCTACGAGCAGTACTTC.